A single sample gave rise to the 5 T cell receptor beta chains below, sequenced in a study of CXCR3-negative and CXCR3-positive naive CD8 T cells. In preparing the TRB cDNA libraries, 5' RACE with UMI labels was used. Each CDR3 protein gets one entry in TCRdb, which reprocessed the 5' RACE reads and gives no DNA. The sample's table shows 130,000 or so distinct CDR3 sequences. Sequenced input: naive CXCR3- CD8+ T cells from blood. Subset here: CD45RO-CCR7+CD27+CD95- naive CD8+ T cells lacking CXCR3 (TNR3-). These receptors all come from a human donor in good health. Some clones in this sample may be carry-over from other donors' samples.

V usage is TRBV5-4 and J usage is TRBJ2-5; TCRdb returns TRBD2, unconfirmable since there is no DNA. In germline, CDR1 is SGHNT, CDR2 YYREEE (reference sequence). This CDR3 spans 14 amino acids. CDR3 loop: CASSGEGYQETQYF.

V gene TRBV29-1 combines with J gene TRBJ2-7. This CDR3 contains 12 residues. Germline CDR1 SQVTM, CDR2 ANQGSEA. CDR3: CSGLDNSYEQYF.

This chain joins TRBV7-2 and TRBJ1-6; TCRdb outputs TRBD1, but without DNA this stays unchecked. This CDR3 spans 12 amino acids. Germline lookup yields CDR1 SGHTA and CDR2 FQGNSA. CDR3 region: CASSLPGLPLHF. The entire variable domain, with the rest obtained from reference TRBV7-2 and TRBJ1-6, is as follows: GAGVSQSPSNKVTEKGKDVELRCDPISGHTALYWYRQSLGQGLEFLIYFQGNSAPDKSGLPSDRFSAERTGGSVSTLTIQRTQQEDSAVYLCASSLPGLPLHFGNGTRLTVT.

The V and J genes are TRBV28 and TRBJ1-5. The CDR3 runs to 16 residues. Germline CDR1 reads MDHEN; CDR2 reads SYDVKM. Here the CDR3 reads CASSFQPRMGNQPQHF.

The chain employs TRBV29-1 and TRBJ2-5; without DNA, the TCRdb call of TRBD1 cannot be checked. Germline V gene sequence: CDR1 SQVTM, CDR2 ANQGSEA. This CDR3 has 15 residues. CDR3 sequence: CSAYLPGRVQETQYF.